The sequence of this T cell receptor (beta chain) was determined in a study of blood T cell repertoires in COVID-19. Study details: Material from acute and convalescent COVID-19 was sourced from the United States, Italy and Spain. PBMCs, B-cell-depleted T cells, or T cells provided the cDNA or gDNA that made up the material.

In the original processing: How many nucleated cells were present was estimated from reference gene primer amplification. Repertoires were generated with immunoSEQ multiplex PCR, while TCRdb's copy carries only in-frame clones and drops some. The V and J calls and the clone size are those of that table, but D and trimming were determined from the DNA. The sample shows roughly 42,000 clones, around 91% of them seen only once. The CDR3 is 14 amino acids. Germline V gene data show CDR1 as SNHLY and CDR2 as FYNNEI. Trimming removed 7 bases from V and 8 bases from J; junction bases left unmatched: 6. The sample taken for sequencing was peripheral blood. This sequence joins TRBV2 and TRBJ2-1; 12 bases map to TRBD2. This TCR derives from a young man with active or convalescent COVID-19. CDR3 residues: CASTSGGEVDEQFF. CDR3 sequence (DNA): TGTGCCAGCACTAGCGGGGGGGAGGTGGATGAGCAGTTCTTC.